This paragraph reports one T cell receptor (beta chain). This record comes from a study of blood T cell repertoires in COVID-19. Study-wide context: There were acute and convalescent COVID-19 samples, and they came from the United States, Italy and Spain. Sample material is recorded as cDNA or gDNA derived from T cells, B-cell-depleted T cells, or PBMCs.

Per the study methods: By means of reference gene primer amplification, nucleated cell counts were estimated. TCRdb keeps only in-frame clones here, not all; method: immunoSEQ multiplex PCR. V, J and clone size are taken as reported in that table, and D and trimming were inferred from the DNA itself. The table has roughly 190,000 clones, approximately 86% seen once; the top ten hold roughly 3.5%. The germline CDR1 and CDR2 sequences are MNHEY and SVGEGT. V trimming: 6 bases; J trimming: 10 bases; junction bases outside the gene matches: 9. CDR3 length: 14 amino acids. V is TRBV6-2 or TRBV6-3 and J is TRBJ1-6; 7 nucleotides match TRBD1. This sequence was found in a man in his sixties or seventies with acute or convalescent COVID-19. The sequenced sample consisted of peripheral blood. As DNA, the CDR3 is TGTGCCAGCAGCTCAGCAGGGGGGTGGTCACCCCTCCACTTT. Protein product: CASSSAGGWSPLHF.